This T cell receptor beta chain was documented in a study of CD8 T cells in Susac syndrome. In blood CD8+ and CD4+ T cells, TCR beta underwent sequencing. Relapsing-remitting disease, either stable or active, was present in the multiple sclerosis controls, who were treatment-naive patients. It was negative isolation that provided the CD8+ and CD4+ T cells, whereas TEMRA cells were enriched by FACS. V dropped 6 bases and J dropped 5 bases, with 14 bases sitting between them. In germline, CDR1 is SNHLY, CDR2 FYNNEI. The CDR3 is 14 residues long. Reverse transcription of about 0.5 to 1 ug RNA used random hexamers. The authors amplified TCR beta CDR3 across 54 Vbeta and 13 Jbeta using immunoSEQ multiplex PCR. TCRdb re-called the immunoSEQ multiplex PCR reads with MiXCR, one entry per CDR3 protein. Among some 100,000 distinct CDR3 sequences, approximately 93% were seen once, and the ten largest hold about 0.09%.

This receptor was identified in a human donor with multiple sclerosis. Sequencing was performed on CD4+ T cells from PBMCs. The chain employs TRBV2 and TRBJ1-5; maybe TRBD1 (6 bases). The CDR3 nucleotides are TGTGCCAGCAGCCTCCGGGGGCCCGATCAGCCCCAGCATTTT. Translation: CASSLRGPDQPQHF. Complete variable domain (other parts from reference TRBV2 and TRBJ1-5): EPEVTQTPSHQVTQMGQEVILRCVPISNHLYFYWYRQILGQKVEFLVSFYNNEISEKSEIFDDQFSVERPDGSNFTLKIRSTKLEDSAMYFCASSLRGPDQPQHFGDGTRLSIL.